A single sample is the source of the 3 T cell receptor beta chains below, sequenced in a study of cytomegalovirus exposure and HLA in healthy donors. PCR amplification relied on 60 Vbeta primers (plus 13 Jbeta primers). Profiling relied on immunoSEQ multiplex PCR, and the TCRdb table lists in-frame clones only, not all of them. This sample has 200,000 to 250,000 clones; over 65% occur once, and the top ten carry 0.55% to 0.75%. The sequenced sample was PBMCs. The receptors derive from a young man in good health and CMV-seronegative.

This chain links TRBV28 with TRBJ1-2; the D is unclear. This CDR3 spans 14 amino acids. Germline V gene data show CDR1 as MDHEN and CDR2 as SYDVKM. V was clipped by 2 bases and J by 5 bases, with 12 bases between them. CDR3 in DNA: TGTGCCAGCAGTTTAGAGGTTTACGGATATGGCTACACCTTC. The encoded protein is CASSLEVYGYGYTF.

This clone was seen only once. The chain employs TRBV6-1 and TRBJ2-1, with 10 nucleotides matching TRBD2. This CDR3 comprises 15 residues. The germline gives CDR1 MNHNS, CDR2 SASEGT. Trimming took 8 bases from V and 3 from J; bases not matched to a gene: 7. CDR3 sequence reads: CASLSRTSGYNEQFF. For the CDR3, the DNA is TGTGCCAGCCTGAGCCGGACTAGCGGCTACAATGAGCAGTTCTTC.

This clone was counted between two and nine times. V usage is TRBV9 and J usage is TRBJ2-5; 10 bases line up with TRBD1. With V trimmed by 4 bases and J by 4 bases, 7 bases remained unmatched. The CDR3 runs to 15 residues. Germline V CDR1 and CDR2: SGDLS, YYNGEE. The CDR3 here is CASSTRQGAGETQYF. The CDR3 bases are TGTGCCAGCAGCACCCGACAGGGGGCGGGAGAGACCCAGTACTTC.